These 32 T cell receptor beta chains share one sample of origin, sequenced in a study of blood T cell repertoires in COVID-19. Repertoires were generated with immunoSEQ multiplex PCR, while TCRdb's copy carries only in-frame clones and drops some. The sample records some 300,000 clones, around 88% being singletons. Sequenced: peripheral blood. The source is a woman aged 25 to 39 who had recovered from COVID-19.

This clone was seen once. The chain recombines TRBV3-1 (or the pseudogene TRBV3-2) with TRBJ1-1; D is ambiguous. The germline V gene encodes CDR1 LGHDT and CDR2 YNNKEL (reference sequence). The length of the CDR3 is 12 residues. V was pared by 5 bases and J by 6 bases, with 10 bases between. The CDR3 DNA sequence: TGTGCCAGCAGCGGGAGGGTCTCTGAAGCTTTCTTT. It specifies CASSGRVSEAFF.

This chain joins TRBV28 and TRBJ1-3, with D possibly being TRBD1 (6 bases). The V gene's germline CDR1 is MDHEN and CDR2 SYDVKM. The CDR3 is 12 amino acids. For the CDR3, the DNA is TGTGCTACAGGGTACTTAAGAAACACCATATATTTT. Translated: CATGYLRNTIYF.

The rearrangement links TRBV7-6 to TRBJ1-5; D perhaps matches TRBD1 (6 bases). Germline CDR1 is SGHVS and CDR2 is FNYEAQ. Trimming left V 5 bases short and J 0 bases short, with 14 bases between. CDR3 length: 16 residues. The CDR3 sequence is CASSPIGGYSNQPQHF. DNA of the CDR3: TGTGCCAGCAGCCCCATAGGGGGTTATAGCAATCAGCCCCAGCATTTT.

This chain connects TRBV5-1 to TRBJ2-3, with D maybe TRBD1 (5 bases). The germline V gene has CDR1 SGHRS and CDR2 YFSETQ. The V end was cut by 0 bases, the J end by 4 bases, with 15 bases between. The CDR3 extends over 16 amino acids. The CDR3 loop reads CASSLVGRAESDTQYF. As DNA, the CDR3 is TGCGCCAGCAGCTTGGTTGGCAGGGCGGAATCAGATACGCAGTATTTT.

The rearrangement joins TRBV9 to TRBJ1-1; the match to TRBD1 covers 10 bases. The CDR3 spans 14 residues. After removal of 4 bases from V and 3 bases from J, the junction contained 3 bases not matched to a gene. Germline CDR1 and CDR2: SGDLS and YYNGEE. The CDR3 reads CASSPGQGDTEAFF. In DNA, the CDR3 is TGTGCCAGCAGCCCAGGACAGGGGGACACTGAAGCTTTCTTT.

The CDR3 here is CASSADLGSSYEQYF. The CDR3 DNA reads as TGTGCCAGCAGCGCGGACCTCGGGAGCTCCTACGAGCAGTACTTC. The genes are TRBV9 and TRBJ2-7, with D possibly matching TRBD2 (6 bases). V dropped 3 bases and J dropped 0 bases, with 13 bases sitting between them. The germline CDR1 and CDR2 sequences are SGDLS and YYNGEE. This CDR3 is 15 amino acids long. The full variable domain, in which reference TRBV9 and TRBJ2-7 provide the parts outside the CDR3, is DSGVTQTPKHLITATGQRVTLRCSPRSGDLSVYWYQQSLDQGLQFLIQYYNGEERAKGNILERFSAQQFPDLHSELNLSSLELGDSALYFCASSADLGSSYEQYFGPGTRLTVT.

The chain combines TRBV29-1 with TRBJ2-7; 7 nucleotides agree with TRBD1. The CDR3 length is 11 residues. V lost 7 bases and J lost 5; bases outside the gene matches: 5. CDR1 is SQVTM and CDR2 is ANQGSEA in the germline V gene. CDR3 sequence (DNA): TGCAGCGCCGGGACAGTAAACGAGCAGTACTTC. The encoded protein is CSAGTVNEQYF.

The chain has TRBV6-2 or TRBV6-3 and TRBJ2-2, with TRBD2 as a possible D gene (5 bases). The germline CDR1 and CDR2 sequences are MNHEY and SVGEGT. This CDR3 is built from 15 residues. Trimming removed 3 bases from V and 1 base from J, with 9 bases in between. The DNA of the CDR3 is TGTGCCAGCAGTTATGGACTGCAGAACACCGGGGAGCTGTTTTTT. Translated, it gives CASSYGLQNTGELFF.

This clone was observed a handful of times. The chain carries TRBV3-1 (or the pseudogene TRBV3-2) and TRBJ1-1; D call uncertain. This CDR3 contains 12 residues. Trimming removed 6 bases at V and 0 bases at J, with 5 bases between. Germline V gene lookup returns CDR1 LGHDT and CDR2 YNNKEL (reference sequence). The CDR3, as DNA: TGTGCCAGCAGGACACTGAACACTGAAGCTTTCTTT. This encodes CASRTLNTEAFF.

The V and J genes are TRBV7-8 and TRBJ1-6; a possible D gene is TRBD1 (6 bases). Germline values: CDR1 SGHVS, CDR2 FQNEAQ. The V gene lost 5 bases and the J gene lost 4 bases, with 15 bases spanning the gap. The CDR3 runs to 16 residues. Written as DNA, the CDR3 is TGTGCCAGCAGCAAAAGAAACAGGGTGTATAATTCACCCCTCCACTTT. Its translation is CASSKRNRVYNSPLHF.

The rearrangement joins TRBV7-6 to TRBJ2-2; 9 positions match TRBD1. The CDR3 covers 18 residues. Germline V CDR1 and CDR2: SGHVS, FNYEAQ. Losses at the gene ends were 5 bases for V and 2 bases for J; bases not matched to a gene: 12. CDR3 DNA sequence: TGTGCCAGCAGCCTCATGGGACAGGGACGAATCAACACCGGGGAGCTGTTTTTT. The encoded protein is CASSLMGQGRINTGELFF.

CDR3 bases: TGTGCCAGCAGCCCTGCTTTGCGTGGCACCGGGGAGCTGTTTTTT. Translating it yields CASSPALRGTGELFF. The chain recombines TRBV9 with TRBJ2-2, with D unresolved. The germline V gene encodes CDR1 SGDLS and CDR2 YYNGEE. This CDR3 spans 15 amino acids. The ends were cut back, 4 bases at V and 4 bases at J, with 14 bases in the middle.

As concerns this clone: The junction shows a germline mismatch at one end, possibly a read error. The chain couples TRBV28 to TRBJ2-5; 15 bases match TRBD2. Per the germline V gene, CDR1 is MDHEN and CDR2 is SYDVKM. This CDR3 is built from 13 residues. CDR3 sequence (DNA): TGTGCCAGCACCTGGACTAGCGGGGGGGCCTTTAACTTC. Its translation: CASTWTSGGAFNF.

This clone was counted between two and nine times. The CDR3 protein is CSVVGQGQNQPQHF. In nucleotides, the CDR3 is TGCAGCGTTGTTGGACAGGGGCAAAATCAGCCCCAGCATTTT. The V call is TRBV29-1, the J call TRBJ1-5; 9 bases line up with TRBD1. There are 14 residues in the CDR3. CDR1 and CDR2 (germline): SQVTM, ANQGSEA. Trimming took 4 bases from V and 4 from J; bases not matched to a gene: 5.

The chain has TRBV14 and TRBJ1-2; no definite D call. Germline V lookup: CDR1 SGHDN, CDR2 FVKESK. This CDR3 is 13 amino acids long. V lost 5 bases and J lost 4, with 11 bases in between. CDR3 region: CASSSGVTYGYTF. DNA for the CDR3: TGTGCCAGCAGCTCGGGAGTTACCTATGGCTACACCTTC.

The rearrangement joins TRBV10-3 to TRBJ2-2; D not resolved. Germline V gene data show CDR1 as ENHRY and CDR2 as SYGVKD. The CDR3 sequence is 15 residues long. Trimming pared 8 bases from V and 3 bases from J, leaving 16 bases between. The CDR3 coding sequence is TGTGCCATCGGCCTAGGCACTATTTACACCGGGGAGCTGTTTTTT. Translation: CAIGLGTIYTGELFF.

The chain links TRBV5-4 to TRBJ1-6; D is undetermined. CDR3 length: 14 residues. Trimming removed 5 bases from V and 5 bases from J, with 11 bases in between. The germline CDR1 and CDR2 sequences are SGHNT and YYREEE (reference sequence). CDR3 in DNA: TGTGCCAGCAGTCCCGACGGGAATAATTCACCCCTCCACTTT. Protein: CASSPDGNNSPLHF.

CDR3 sequence (DNA): TGTGCCAGCAGCCTACAGGGTGGGACTGAAGCTTTCTTT. This encodes CASSLQGGTEAFF. J is TRBJ1-1 and V is TRBV3-1 (or the pseudogene TRBV3-2); TRBD1 might be the D (6 bases). CDR1 and CDR2 (germline): LGHDT, YNNKEL (reference sequence). The CDR3 extends over 13 amino acids. With 4 bases removed from V and 5 bases from J, the gap between germline ends came to 11 bases.

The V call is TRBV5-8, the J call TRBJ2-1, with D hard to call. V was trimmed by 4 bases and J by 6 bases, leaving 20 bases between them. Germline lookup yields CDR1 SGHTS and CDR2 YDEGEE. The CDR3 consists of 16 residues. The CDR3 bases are TGTGCCAGCAGCAATATAAAAAGCCCTACCCGCAATGAGCAGTTCTTC. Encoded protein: CASSNIKSPTRNEQFF.

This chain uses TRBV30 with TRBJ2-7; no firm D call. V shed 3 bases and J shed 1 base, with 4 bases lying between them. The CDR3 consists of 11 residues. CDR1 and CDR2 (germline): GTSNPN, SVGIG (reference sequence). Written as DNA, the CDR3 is TGTGCCTGGAGGAGGTCCTACGAGCAGTACTTC. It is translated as CAWRRSYEQYF.

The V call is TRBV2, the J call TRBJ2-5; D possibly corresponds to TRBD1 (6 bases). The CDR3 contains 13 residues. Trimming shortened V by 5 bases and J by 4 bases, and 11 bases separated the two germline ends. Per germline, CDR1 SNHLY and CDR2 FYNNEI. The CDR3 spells CASSTGTGETQYF. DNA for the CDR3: TGTGCCAGCAGTACAGGGACCGGAGAGACCCAGTACTTC.

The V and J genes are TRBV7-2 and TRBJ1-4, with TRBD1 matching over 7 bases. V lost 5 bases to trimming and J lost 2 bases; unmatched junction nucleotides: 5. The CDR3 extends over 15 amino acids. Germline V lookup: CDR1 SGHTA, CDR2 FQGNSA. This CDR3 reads CASSREGATNEKLFF. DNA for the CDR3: TGTGCCAGCAGCCGCGAGGGGGCGACTAATGAAAAACTGTTTTTT.

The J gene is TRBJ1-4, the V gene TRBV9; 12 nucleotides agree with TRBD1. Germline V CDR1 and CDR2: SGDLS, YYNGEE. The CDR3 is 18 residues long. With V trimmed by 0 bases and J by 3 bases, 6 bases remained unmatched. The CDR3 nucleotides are TGTGCCAGCAGCGTAGGAGGGGGACAGGGGGCGGCTAATGAAAAACTGTTTTTT. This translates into CASSVGGGQGAANEKLFF.

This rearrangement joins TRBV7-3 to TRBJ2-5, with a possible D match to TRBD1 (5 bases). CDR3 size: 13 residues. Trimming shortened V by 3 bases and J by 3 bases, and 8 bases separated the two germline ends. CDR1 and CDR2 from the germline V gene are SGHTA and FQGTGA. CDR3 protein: CASSFGREETQYF. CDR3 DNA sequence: TGTGCCAGCAGCTTCGGCAGGGAAGAGACCCAGTACTTC.

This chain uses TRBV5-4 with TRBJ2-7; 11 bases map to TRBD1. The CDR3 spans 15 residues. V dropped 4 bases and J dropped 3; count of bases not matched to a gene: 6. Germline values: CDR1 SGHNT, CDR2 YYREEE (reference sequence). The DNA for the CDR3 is TGTGCCAGCAGCGTCGGGACAGGGGGAGACTACGAGCAGTACTTC. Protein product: CASSVGTGGDYEQYF.

The CDR3 is CSASRTGGSYEQYF. The CDR3 DNA follows: TGCAGTGCTAGTAGGACAGGGGGCTCCTACGAGCAGTACTTC. The V call is TRBV20-1, the J call TRBJ2-7, with 10 nucleotides matching TRBD1. The V gene end was trimmed by 3 bases and the J gene end by 0 bases; junction bases not matched to a gene: 2. The CDR3 is 14 amino acids. Germline V gives CDR1 DFQATT, CDR2 SNEGSKA (reference sequence).

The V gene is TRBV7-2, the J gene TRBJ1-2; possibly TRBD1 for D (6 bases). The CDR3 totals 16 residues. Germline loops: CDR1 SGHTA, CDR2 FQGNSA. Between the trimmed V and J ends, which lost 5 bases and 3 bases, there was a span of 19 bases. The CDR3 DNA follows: TGTGCCAGCAGCGGCCAGGGGCCAAATGGGGACTATGGCTACACCTTC. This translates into CASSGQGPNGDYGYTF.

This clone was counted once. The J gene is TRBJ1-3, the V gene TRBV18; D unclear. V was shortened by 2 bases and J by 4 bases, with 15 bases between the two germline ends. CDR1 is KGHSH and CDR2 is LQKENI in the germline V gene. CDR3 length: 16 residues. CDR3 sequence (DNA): TGTGCCAGCTCACCATTATCAGGAGGACGAGGAAACACCATATATTTT. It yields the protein CASSPLSGGRGNTIYF.

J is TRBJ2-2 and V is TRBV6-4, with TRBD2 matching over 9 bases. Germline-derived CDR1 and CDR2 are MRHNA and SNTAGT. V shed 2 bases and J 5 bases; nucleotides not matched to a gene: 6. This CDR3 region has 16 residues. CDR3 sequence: CASSDGGGAGTGELFF. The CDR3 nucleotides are TGTGCCAGCAGTGACGGCGGGGGGGCCGGGACCGGGGAGCTGTTTTTT.

CDR3 protein: CASSFGTRAYEQYF. In DNA form, the CDR3 reads TGTGCCAGCAGCTTTGGGACTAGGGCCTACGAGCAGTACTTC. The rearrangement uses TRBV11-2 and TRBJ2-7; TRBD2 aligns across 8 bases. This CDR3 spans 14 amino acids. Trimming at V came to 3 bases and at J to 2 bases, leaving 3 bases not matched to a gene. CDR1 SGHAT and CDR2 FQNNGV come from the germline V gene.

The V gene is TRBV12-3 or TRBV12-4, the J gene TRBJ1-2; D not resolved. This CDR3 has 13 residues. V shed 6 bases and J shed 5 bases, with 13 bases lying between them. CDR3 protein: CASRSTAGYGYTF. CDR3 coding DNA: TGTGCCAGCAGATCGACGGCCGGGTATGGCTACACCTTC.

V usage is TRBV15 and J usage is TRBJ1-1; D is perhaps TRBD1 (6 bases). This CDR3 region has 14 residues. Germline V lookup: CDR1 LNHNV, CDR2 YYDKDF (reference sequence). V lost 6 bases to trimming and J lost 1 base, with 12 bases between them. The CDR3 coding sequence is TGTGCCACCAGTTTTGGACAGCCGAACACTGAAGCTTTCTTT. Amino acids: CATSFGQPNTEAFF.